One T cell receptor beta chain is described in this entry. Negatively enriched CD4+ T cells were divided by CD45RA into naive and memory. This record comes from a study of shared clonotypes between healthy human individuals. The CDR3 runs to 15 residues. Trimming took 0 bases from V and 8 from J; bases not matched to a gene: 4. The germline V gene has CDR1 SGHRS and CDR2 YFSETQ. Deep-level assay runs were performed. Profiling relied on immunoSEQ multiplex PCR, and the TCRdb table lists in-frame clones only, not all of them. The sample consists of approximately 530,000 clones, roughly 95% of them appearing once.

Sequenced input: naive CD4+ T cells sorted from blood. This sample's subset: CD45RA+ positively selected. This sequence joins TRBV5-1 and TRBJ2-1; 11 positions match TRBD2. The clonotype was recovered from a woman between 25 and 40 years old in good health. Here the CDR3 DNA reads TGCGCCAGCAGCTTGGGACTAGCGGGACGGGATGAGCAGTTCTTC. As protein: CASSLGLAGRDEQFF.